The rows below give T cell receptor beta chains drawn from one sample of a study of blood T cell repertoires in COVID-19. The table came from immunoSEQ multiplex PCR; TCRdb's copy has only in-frame clones and leaves some out. This table holds under 300,000 clones, around 86% found once. Material: peripheral blood. All receptors come from a woman in her 70s with active or convalescent COVID-19. CDR3s include the opening cysteine and the closing phenylalanine or tryptophan. Fields, in order: J gene, clone size, V gene, CDR3 length, D gene, CDR3 protein, CDR3 DNA. The D gene is left open where the match is weak. Clone size is stated in some rows and not others, as once, few, many or a class when expanded.

J: TRBJ2-3; size: .; V: TRBV5-1; length: 16; D: .; CDR3: CASSLPGGAHTDTQYF; DNA: TGCGCCAGCAGCTTGCCTGGGGGGGCGCACACAGATACGCAGTATTTT
J: TRBJ1-2; size: .; V: TRBV12-3/TRBV12-4; length: 12; D: .; CDR3: CASSLYSIGYTF; DNA: TGTGCCAGCAGTTTATACTCTATCGGCTACACCTTC
J: TRBJ1-5; size: .; V: TRBV20-1; length: 18; D: .; CDR3: CSASRADPGDILHQPQHF; DNA: TGCAGTGCTAGTAGAGCCGACCCCGGGGACATCTTACATCAGCCCCAGCATTTT
J: TRBJ1-2; size: .; V: TRBV7-2; length: 14; D: TRBD1; CDR3: CASSLRQGGYGYTF; DNA: TGTGCCAGCAGCCTCCGACAGGGTGGCTATGGCTACACCTTC
J: TRBJ2-7; size: .; V: TRBV5-1; length: 15; D: TRBD2; CDR3: CASSLAGGGVYEQYF; DNA: TGCGCCAGCAGCTTGGCCGGCGGGGGAGTCTACGAGCAGTACTTC
J: TRBJ2-2; size: .; V: TRBV24-1; length: 16; D: TRBD1; CDR3: CATSEAQGPNTGELFF; DNA: TGTGCCACCAGTGAGGCACAGGGGCCGAACACCGGGGAGCTGTTTTTT
J: TRBJ1-5; size: .; V: TRBV19; length: 16; D: .; CDR3: CASSIGGSLSNQPQHF; DNA: TGTGCCAGTAGTATTGGAGGGAGTCTTAGCAATCAGCCCCAGCATTTT
J: TRBJ2-7; size: .; V: TRBV29-1; length: 14; D: TRBD1; CDR3: CSVRPRTGGYEQYF; DNA: TGCAGCGTTCGACCCCGGACAGGGGGCTACGAGCAGTACTTC
J: TRBJ1-3; size: .; V: TRBV29-1; length: 13; D: TRBD1; CDR3: CSVVTGGGNTIYF; DNA: TGCAGCGTTGTGACAGGGGGAGGAAACACCATATATTTT
J: TRBJ2-7; size: .; V: TRBV6-6; length: 14; D: .; CDR3: CASSYSKLDYEQYF; DNA: TGTGCCAGCAGTTACTCGAAACTAGATTACGAGCAGTACTTC
J: TRBJ1-2; size: .; V: TRBV3-1/TRBV3-2; length: 12; D: .; CDR3: CASSQDIYGYTF; DNA: TGTGCCAGCAGCCAAGATATCTATGGCTACACCTTC
J: TRBJ2-2; size: once; V: TRBV18; length: 14; D: TRBD1; CDR3: CASSPRTGTGELFF; DNA: TGTGCCAGCTCACCCCGGACAGGCACCGGGGAGCTGTTTTTT
J: TRBJ1-1; size: .; V: TRBV6-4; length: 14; D: .; CDR3: CASSQSLEGTEAFF; DNA: TGTGCCAGCAGTCAGTCCCTCGAGGGCACTGAAGCTTTCTTT
J: TRBJ1-1; size: once; V: TRBV5-6; length: 17; D: .; CDR3: CASSLSASRGWNTEAFF; DNA: TGTGCCAGCAGCTTGTCCGCTTCCCGGGGGTGGAACACTGAAGCTTTCTTT
J: TRBJ1-5; size: few; V: TRBV5-6; length: 19; D: TRBD1; CDR3: CASSLGPQGDLLSNQPQHF; DNA: TGTGCCAGCAGCTTGGGTCCACAGGGGGACCTCCTTAGCAATCAGCCCCAGCATTTT
J: TRBJ1-6; size: .; V: TRBV7-9; length: 14; D: .; CDR3: CASQQVAYNSPLHF; DNA: TGTGCCTCACAGCAGGTAGCCTATAATTCACCCCTCCACTTT
J: TRBJ2-3; size: .; V: TRBV2; length: 15; D: TRBD1; CDR3: CASSRDRGGSDTQYF; DNA: TGTGCCAGCAGCCGGGACAGGGGCGGATCAGATACGCAGTATTTT
J: TRBJ2-3; size: .; V: TRBV7-3; length: 16; D: .; CDR3: CASSLAGLASTDTQYF; DNA: TGTGCCAGCAGTTTAGCTGGGTTAGCTAGCACAGATACGCAGTATTTT
J: TRBJ1-2; size: .; V: TRBV3-1/TRBV3-2; length: 14; D: .; CDR3: CASSQTNGVYGYTF; DNA: TGTGCCAGCAGCCAGACCAACGGAGTGTATGGCTACACCTTC
J: TRBJ1-2; size: .; V: TRBV5-1; length: 15; D: TRBD1; CDR3: CASKGGTGGGYGYTF; DNA: TGCGCCAGCAAGGGCGGGACAGGTGGCGGCTATGGCTACACCTTC
J: TRBJ2-1; size: .; V: TRBV3-1/TRBV3-2; length: 15; D: TRBD1; CDR3: CASSQEGDRYNEQFF; DNA: TGTGCCAGCAGCCAAGAAGGGGACAGGTACAATGAGCAGTTCTTC
J: TRBJ1-2; size: .; V: TRBV7-9; length: 14; D: TRBD1; CDR3: CASSSQGAATGYTF; DNA: TGTGCCAGCAGCTCCCAGGGGGCAGCCACTGGCTACACCTTC
J: TRBJ1-3; size: once; V: TRBV5-1; length: 14; D: .; CDR3: CASSLVTGENTIYF; DNA: TGCGCCAGCAGCTTGGTCACAGGAGAAAACACCATATATTTT
J: TRBJ1-1; size: .; V: TRBV19; length: 13; D: TRBD1; CDR3: CASSNQGATEAFF; DNA: TGTGCCAGTAGTAACCAGGGGGCGACTGAAGCTTTCTTT
J: TRBJ1-5; size: .; V: TRBV2; length: 14; D: TRBD1; CDR3: CASNNRGSGQPQHF; DNA: TGTGCCAGCAATAACAGGGGCAGCGGTCAGCCCCAGCATTTT
J: TRBJ1-2; size: .; V: TRBV2; length: 14; D: .; CDR3: CATPAGNVVGGYTF; DNA: TGTGCCACCCCGGCAGGGAATGTAGTAGGAGGCTACACCTTC